Below are 23 T cell receptor beta chains sequenced from a single sample in a study of blood T cells in healthy people across ages. Primers used in a second PCR of about 7 to 11 cycles were a sample-barcoded 5' primer and a J-beta primer mix. Each CDR3 protein gets one entry after TCRdb re-called the 5' RACE reads with MiXCR. The sample records approximately 830,000 distinct CDR3 sequences, 55% to 65% being singletons. The sequencing input was blood. The receptors were gathered from a man aged 25 to 40 in good health.

The V gene is TRBV6-2 or TRBV6-3, the J gene TRBJ2-1; 10 positions match TRBD1. Germline CDR1 and CDR2: MNHEY and SVGEGT. The CDR3 runs to 15 residues. V was clipped by 6 bases and J by 3 bases; unmatched bases: 5. The CDR3, as DNA: TGTGCCAGCAGACCGGACAGGGGGATCTACAATGAGCAGTTCTTC. This codes for CASRPDRGIYNEQFF.

The chain has TRBV5-1 and TRBJ1-2; D not resolved. This CDR3 has 15 amino acids. V shed 3 bases and J shed 0 bases, with 12 bases lying between them. Looked up from germline, CDR1 is SGHRS and CDR2 is YFSETQ. The CDR3: CASSSGEIANYGYTF. CDR3 nucleotides: TGCGCCAGCAGCTCCGGTGAGATAGCTAACTATGGCTACACCTTC. Complete variable domain (other parts from reference TRBV5-1 and TRBJ1-2): KAGVTQTPRYLIKTRGQQVTLSCSPISGHRSVSWYQQTPGQGLQFLFEYFSETQRNKGNFPGRFSGRQFSNSRSEMNVSTLELGDSALYLCASSSGEIANYGYTFGSGTRLTVV.

The chain has TRBV11-1 and TRBJ2-4; 7 positions agree with TRBD2. V lost 6 bases to trimming and J lost 8 bases; unmatched junction nucleotides: 10. In germline, CDR1 is SGHAT, CDR2 FQDESV (reference sequence). This CDR3 has 14 residues. The CDR3 nucleotides read TGTGCCAGCAGTTCCCGCGGGGCGGGGGACATTCAGTACTTC. Encoded protein: CASSSRGAGDIQYF.

The chain links TRBV6-5 to TRBJ1-4, with D unclear. Trimming took 6 bases from V and 4 from J, leaving 12 bases between them. Looked up from germline, CDR1 is MNHEY and CDR2 is SVGAGI. The CDR3 runs 14 residues. CDR3 DNA: TGTGCCAGCAGGTCGACACCTTATAATGAAAAACTGTTTTTT. This translates into CASRSTPYNEKLFF.

The chain links TRBV5-1 to TRBJ2-5; no definite D call. The CDR3 loop spans 14 amino acids. Trimming stripped 4 bases from V and 1 base from J, with 11 bases between. The germline V gene encodes CDR1 SGHRS and CDR2 YFSETQ. The CDR3 loop reads CASSRQEGQETQYF. For the CDR3, the DNA is TGCGCCAGCAGCCGGCAGGAAGGCCAAGAGACCCAGTACTTC.

The chain recombines TRBV7-9 with TRBJ1-2, with D possibly matching TRBD1 (6 bases). The V end was cut by 4 bases, the J end by 8 bases, with 17 bases between. The CDR3 spans 14 residues. CDR1 SEHNR and CDR2 FQNEAQ come from the germline V gene (reference sequence). This CDR3 is CASSSAPGGRGYTF. The CDR3 region has the DNA TGTGCCAGCAGCTCGGCCCCGGGGGGCAGGGGCTACACCTTC.

V is TRBV5-1 and J is TRBJ2-5; 8 bases align to TRBD2. The CDR3 is 15 residues long. Per germline, CDR1 SGHRS and CDR2 YFSETQ. Losses at the gene ends were 1 base for V and 3 bases for J; bases not matched to a gene: 5. The CDR3 region is CASSLIPGLEETQYF. CDR3 nucleotides: TGCGCCAGCAGCTTGATCCCGGGACTAGAAGAGACCCAGTACTTC.

V gene TRBV7-9 combines with J gene TRBJ2-7, with 10 bases matching TRBD1. Germline V lookup: CDR1 SEHNR, CDR2 FQNEAQ (reference sequence). V shed 4 bases, J shed 4 bases, and the junction held 7 bases outside the gene matches. This CDR3 comprises 15 residues. The DNA for the CDR3 is TGTGCCAGCAGCTATGGGACAGGGGAGTGGTACGAGCAGTACTTC. Protein: CASSYGTGEWYEQYF.

The rearrangement links TRBV7-6 to TRBJ2-7, with D perhaps matching TRBD1 (5 bases). V was cut by 2 bases and J by 6 bases, with 11 bases left in between. Germline lookup yields CDR1 SGHVS and CDR2 FNYEAQ. The CDR3 consists of 13 residues. This CDR3 reads CASSLQGVGEQYF. The CDR3 DNA reads TGTGCCAGCAGCTTACAGGGCGTAGGCGAGCAGTACTTC.

This chain joins TRBV20-1 and TRBJ2-3; 9 bases align to TRBD2. The CDR3 length is 14 residues. The J segment lost 6 bases and the V segment lost 5 bases, leaving 9 bases of the junction unmatched. Germline V gene sequence: CDR1 DFQATT, CDR2 SNEGSKA (reference sequence). CDR3 coding DNA: TGCAGTGCTGTTCCAGCGGGGGGTTGGGATACGCAGTATTTT. This codes for CSAVPAGGWDTQYF.

This chain joins TRBV28 and TRBJ2-3, with 8 bases matching TRBD2. CDR3 length: 16 amino acids. Germline CDR1 MDHEN, CDR2 SYDVKM. J lost 1 base, V lost 6 bases, and 9 bases had no gene match. CDR3 sequence (DNA): TGTGCCAGCAGATCCAATAGCGGGGAGCGCACAGATACGCAGTATTTT. It yields the protein CASRSNSGERTDTQYF.

The gene calls are TRBV27 and TRBJ2-5; tentatively, D is TRBD1 (6 bases). The CDR3 runs 13 residues. The V gene's germline CDR1 is MNHEY and CDR2 SMNVEV (reference sequence). The V end lost 5 bases, the J end lost 1 base, and 8 bases lay between the germline ends. The CDR3 loop reads CASSMTGQETQYF. CDR3 DNA: TGTGCCAGCAGTATGACAGGCCAAGAGACCCAGTACTTC.

This chain uses TRBV28 with TRBJ2-4; a weak D match, TRBD1 (5 bases). Trimming took off 2 bases at V and 8 bases at J, with 13 bases between the two ends. Germline V gives CDR1 MDHEN, CDR2 SYDVKM. The CDR3 loop spans 14 amino acids. Here the CDR3 DNA reads TGTGCCAGCAGTTTAAACCATCTAGGGGACATTCAGTACTTC. Its translation: CASSLNHLGDIQYF.

This clonotype was seen only once. The V and J genes are TRBV3-1 and TRBJ2-7; 11 bases line up with TRBD2. The J call could be wrong; TRBJ2-5 is a better fit for the DNA end. The CDR3 contains 19 residues. CDR1 LGHDT and CDR2 YNNKEL come from the germline V gene (reference sequence). CDR3 bases: TGTGCCAGCAGCCAAGCGTTCCCTAGCGGGGGGTCGTACCAAGAGACCCAGTACTTC. As protein: CASSQAFPSGGSYQETQYF.

The rearrangement links TRBV20-1 to TRBJ2-5; D uncertain. The CDR3 sequence is 11 residues long. Germline CDR1 DFQATT, CDR2 SNEGSKA (reference sequence). V was cut by 5 bases and J by 7 bases, with 11 bases left in between. The CDR3, as DNA: TGCAGTGCTCCCGATCCGGGGACCCAGTACTTC. Its protein product is CSAPDPGTQYF.

As to this clonotype: Possible read error: a much larger clone is one base away. The DNA of the CDR3 is TGTGCCAGCAGCATAAGCTCCTACGAGCAGTACTTC. Encoded protein: CASSISSYEQYF. The V and J genes are TRBV5-5 and TRBJ2-7; D is unresolved. Germline V gene lookup returns CDR1 SGHKS and CDR2 YYEKEE (reference sequence). V lost 4 bases to trimming and J lost 0 bases, with 5 bases between them. This CDR3 region has 12 residues.

V usage is TRBV7-2 and J usage is TRBJ1-2, with D possibly matching TRBD1 (6 bases). Trimming removed 5 bases at V and 5 bases at J, with 12 bases between. Looked up from germline, CDR1 is SGHTA and CDR2 is FQGNSA. The CDR3 runs to 13 residues. The CDR3 nucleotides are TGTGCCAGCAGCCAGCAGGGGAAATATGGCTACACCTTC. Translating gives CASSQQGKYGYTF. The variable domain in full, with the rest retrieved from reference TRBV7-2 and TRBJ1-2, is GAGVSQSPSNKVTEKGKDVELRCDPISGHTALYWYRQSLGQGLEFLIYFQGNSAPDKSGLPSDRFSAERTGGSVSTLTIQRTQQEDSAVYLCASSQQGKYGYTFGSGTRLTVV.

V usage is TRBV14 and J usage is TRBJ2-1, with unresolved D. Germline V gives CDR1 SGHDN, CDR2 FVKESK. V lost 4 bases and J lost 6, with 7 bases in between. This CDR3 is built from 12 residues. This CDR3 is CASSPIPNEQFF. CDR3 nucleotide sequence: TGTGCCAGCAGCCCTATTCCCAATGAGCAGTTCTTC.

This sequence joins TRBV7-9 and TRBJ2-7, with 12 bases identical to TRBD2. Germline CDR1 and CDR2: SEHNR and FQNEAQ (reference sequence). The CDR3 spans 16 residues. Trimming removed 3 bases from V and 3 bases from J; junction bases left unmatched: 6. CDR3 coding DNA: TGTGCCAGCAGCTTGGAGACTAGCGGGGGTCTCTACGAGCAGTACTTC. As protein: CASSLETSGGLYEQYF.

This clonotype turned up a few times. This rearrangement joins TRBV6-5 to TRBJ2-5; maybe TRBD2 (6 bases). The V end lost 5 bases, the J end lost 3 bases, and 16 bases lay between the germline ends. The germline CDR1 and CDR2 sequences are MNHEY and SVGAGI. This CDR3 spans 15 amino acids. CDR3 sequence reads: CASSTTSPPKETQYF. The CDR3 DNA follows: TGTGCCAGCAGTACAACTAGCCCCCCTAAAGAGACCCAGTACTTC.

The V and J genes are TRBV7-2 and TRBJ2-3; maybe TRBD1 (6 bases). The CDR3 totals 15 residues. Trimming cost V 2 bases and J 1 base, with 10 bases left between them. Germline V gene lookup returns CDR1 SGHTA and CDR2 FQGNSA. Here the CDR3 reads CASSLSQGRTDTQYF. The CDR3 DNA reads TGTGCCAGCAGCTTATCTCAGGGGCGCACAGATACGCAGTATTTT.

The sample holds one count of this clonotype. V and J are TRBV4-3 and TRBJ2-5; D is ambiguous. Matching the DNA end better, TRBJ2-7 makes the J call doubtful. Germline-derived CDR1 and CDR2 are LGHNA and YSLEER. The CDR3 spans 15 residues. CDR3 nucleotides: TGCGCCAGCAGCTCGATACTGAGGCAGTCCTACGAGCAGTACTTC. Translated, it gives CASSSILRQSYEQYF.

V and J are TRBV28 and TRBJ2-3, with 10 bases aligning to TRBD2. V dropped 3 bases and J dropped 6; count of bases not matched to a gene: 6. The V gene's germline CDR1 is MDHEN and CDR2 SYDVKM. CDR3 length equals 15 residues. The CDR3 DNA is TGTGCCAGCAGTTTGGGAGCGGGGGGGCATGATACGCAGTATTTT. Translating it yields CASSLGAGGHDTQYF.